The 20 T cell receptor beta chains presented below share a single source sample, sequenced in a study of breast tumors, draining lymph nodes, adjacent tissues listed by TCRdb under 2016. The library came from multiplex PCR. Reads for this sample came from an Illumina HiSeq 2000. The public sequencing data were trimmed at Q25 with fastp and processed into clonotypes with MiXCR by TCRdb, which kept only in-frame beta chains. Here each entry gathers all rows of one CDR3 protein and keeps the most common genes and DNA. This sample holds some 53,000 distinct CDR3 sequences; under 50% were observed only once. The leading ten clones occupy more than 9% of the sample. The sample consisted of breast tumor tissue. The receptor set was obtained from a female donor with breast cancer. Some clones in this sample may be carry-over from other donors' samples.

This clonotype has ten or more counts. J is TRBJ2-5 and V is TRBV5-1, with D unclear. Germline V gene sequence: CDR1 SGHRS, CDR2 YFSETQ. The V end lost 6 bases, the J end lost 2 bases, and 5 bases lay between the germline ends. This CDR3 is built from 11 residues. CDR3: CASIGQETQYF. CDR3 DNA sequence: TGCGCCAGCATAGGGCAAGAGACCCAGTACTTC.

This clonotype was seen repeatedly, ten times or more. The chain recombines TRBV9 with TRBJ1-2; D is uncertain. There are 13 residues in the CDR3. CDR1 is SGDLS and CDR2 is YYNGEE in the germline V gene. The V end was cut by 4 bases, the J end by 6 bases, with 13 bases between. The DNA of the CDR3 is TGTGCCAGCAGCACGCAACCAGAGAATGGCTACACCTTC. Translating it yields CASSTQPENGYTF.

This sequence joins TRBV15 and TRBJ2-3; D uncertain. Trimming took off 0 bases at V and 3 bases at J, with 10 bases between the two ends. Germline CDR1 is LNHNV and CDR2 is YYDKDF (reference sequence). This CDR3 has 15 residues. The CDR3 sequence: CATSRDMGKTDTQYF. CDR3 DNA: TGTGCCACCAGCAGAGATATGGGGAAAACAGATACGCAGTATTTT.

This chain connects TRBV5-1 to TRBJ1-3; D is possibly TRBD1 (6 bases). V gave up 4 bases and J gave up 5 bases, with 19 bases separating them. CDR3 size: 16 residues. Germline assignment: CDR1 SGHRS and CDR2 YFSETQ. The CDR3 DNA is TGCGCCAGCAGCCCGGGACTAGCGACAGGACGAAACACCATATATTTT. Protein product: CASSPGLATGRNTIYF.

This rearrangement joins TRBV29-1 to TRBJ2-7, with 10 bases that match TRBD2. This CDR3 is built from 12 residues. From germline, CDR1 is SQVTM and CDR2 ANQGSEA. Unmatched junction bases numbered 11, after V lost 8 bases and J lost 10 bases. The CDR3 loop reads CSQDPLAGVQYF. The CDR3, as DNA: TGCAGCCAAGATCCCCTAGCGGGAGTTCAGTACTTC.

This clonotype was seen just once. The chain carries TRBV7-9 and TRBJ1-6, with D tentatively TRBD1 (5 bases). Germline V lookup: CDR1 SEHNR, CDR2 FQNEAQ (reference sequence). V lost 5 bases and J lost 9, with 20 bases in between. The CDR3 spans 16 residues. The CDR3, as DNA: TGTGCCAGCAGCGCCGACCGCGTCGTTGGGGCTTCACCCCTCCACTTT. Translated, it gives CASSADRVVGASPLHF.

Worth noting for this clonotype: Without the conserved terminal phenylalanine or tryptophan, this CDR3 likely stems from a read error. Because the CDR3's place on the DNA is in doubt, the DNA is left out and the CDR3 is given as listed by TCRdb. The chain recombines TRBV6-9 with TRBJ1-3. The germline gives CDR1 MNHGY, CDR2 SVAAGI. The CDR3 sequence runs 14 residues, both termini included. This CDR3 reads CASSEDLGGNTLYI.

Details on this clonotype: A much larger clonotype is one base distant, so this may be a read error. The rearrangement links TRBV6-1 to TRBJ1-2; no firm D call. The ends were cut back, 5 bases at V and 5 bases at J, with 15 bases in the middle. There are 14 residues in the CDR3. Germline V gives CDR1 MNHNS, CDR2 SASEGT. The CDR3 nucleotides are TGTGCCAGCAGTCAATCAGCCGTAAAGTATGGCTACACCTTC. It encodes CASSQSAVKYGYTF.

This clonotype was picked up a small number of times. J is TRBJ2-3 and V is TRBV12-3 or TRBV12-4, with D tentatively TRBD2 (7 bases). Trimming took 2 bases from V and 11 from J, leaving 26 bases between them. The CDR3 extends over 17 amino acids. The CDR3 region has the DNA TGTGCCAGCAGTTTACGGTCCAGCGGGACATCCTACAATGAGCAGTATTTT. It is translated as CASSLRSSGTSYNEQYF.

This clonotype was seen repeatedly, ten times or more. The rearrangement links TRBV20-1 to TRBJ2-1; a weak D match, TRBD2 (6 bases). Deletions cut 3 bases from V and 2 bases from J, with 23 bases between. The CDR3 totals 18 residues. Germline V gene sequence: CDR1 DFQATT, CDR2 SNEGSKA (reference sequence). The CDR3 DNA reads TGCAGTGCTAGTCGGGCGGGAACCCCCGGTTGGACCTACAATGAGCAGTTCTTC. This sequence encodes CSASRAGTPGWTYNEQFF.

This chain joins TRBV7-2 and TRBJ2-3; TRBD2 agrees at 13 bases. Trimming took 5 bases from V and 5 from J; bases not matched to a gene: 4. Germline values: CDR1 SGHTA, CDR2 FQGNSA. CDR3 length: 15 residues. CDR3 amino acids: CASSARLAGGDTQYF. CDR3 nucleotides: TGTGCCAGCAGCGCCAGACTAGCGGGAGGAGATACGCAGTATTTT.

The J gene is TRBJ2-1, the V gene TRBV15; D is unclear. The CDR3 spans 14 residues. V lost 5 bases and J lost 10, with 18 bases in between. Germline V gene sequence: CDR1 LNHNV, CDR2 YYDKDF (reference sequence). As DNA, the CDR3 is TGTGCCACCAGCCCCCGGGTTGGCTCGGTGGAGCAGTTCTTC. Translated: CATSPRVGSVEQFF.

As concerns this clonotype: The junction shows a germline mismatch at one end, possibly a read error. The chain recombines TRBV20-1 with TRBJ1-2; D remains unclear. Looked up from germline, CDR1 is DFQATT and CDR2 is SNEGSKA (reference sequence). The CDR3 contains 12 residues. The CDR3 nucleotides read TGCAGTGCTAGAGAGGGGATCCATTTCTACACCTTT. Translation gives CSAREGIHFYTF.

A remark on this clonotype: Germline and junction disagree at one end, which may indicate a read error. The V call is TRBV12-3 or TRBV12-4, the J call TRBJ1-3; the match to TRBD1 covers 7 bases. The CDR3 consists of 13 residues. CDR3 loop: CASSRGTFNTIHF. The CDR3 DNA reads TGTGCTAGCAGCAGGGGGACGTTTAACACCATACATTTT.

Notes on this clonotype: Germline is not matched at one junction end, which may reflect a read error. The chain carries TRBV6-6 and TRBJ2-7; the D gene could be TRBD1 or TRBD2 (5 bases each). CDR3 length: 14 amino acids. Germline V gives CDR1 MNHNY, CDR2 SVGAGI (reference sequence). CDR3 bases: TGTGCCAGCAGTCACCGGGGCAGCTCCTACGAGCAGCACTTC. The encoded protein is CASSHRGSSYEQHF.

This clonotype showed up many times. The genes are TRBV3-1 and TRBJ1-6; the D is unclear. V lost 2 bases and J 8 bases, leaving 4 bases between the germline ends. The CDR3 runs 12 residues. Germline V gene lookup returns CDR1 LGHDT and CDR2 YNNKEL (reference sequence). In DNA form, the CDR3 reads TGTGCCAGCAGCCAAAGGGATTCACCCCTCCACTTT. This translates into CASSQRDSPLHF.

This clonotype was recorded at least ten times. The CDR3 DNA follows: TGTGCCAGCAGCCACCGGGGGGGTGATCAGCCCCAGCATTTT. It codes for CASSHRGGDQPQHF. The chain recombines TRBV9 with TRBJ1-5, with D maybe TRBD1 (5 bases). CDR1 is SGDLS and CDR2 is YYNGEE in the germline V gene. The V gene lost 4 bases and the J gene lost 5 bases, with 13 bases spanning the gap. The CDR3 is made up of 14 amino acids.

There are many counts of this clonotype. The rearrangement links TRBV28 to TRBJ2-5; D not certain. The germline gives CDR1 MDHEN, CDR2 SYDVKM. Trimming left V 6 bases short and J 4 bases short, with 24 bases between. This CDR3 is built from 17 residues. This CDR3 reads CASSGPFTSIGRETQYF. The CDR3 nucleotides read TGTGCCAGCAGCGGTCCTTTTACGTCAATTGGGCGAGAGACCCAGTACTTC. Based on the CDR3 plus reference TRBV28 and TRBJ2-5, the full variable domain is DVKVTQSSRYLVKRTGEKVFLECVQDMDHENMFWYRQDPGLGLRLIYFSYDVKMKEKGDIPEGYSVSREKKERFSLILESASTNQTSMYLCASSGPFTSIGRETQYFGPGTRLLVL.

This chain connects TRBV20-1 to TRBJ2-5; 9 bases match TRBD1. J lost 6 bases, V lost 3 bases, and 8 bases had no gene match. The CDR3 runs to 14 residues. Germline CDR1 DFQATT, CDR2 SNEGSKA (reference sequence). The CDR3 reads CSARGGQGRQTQYF. CDR3 coding DNA: TGCAGTGCTAGGGGGGGACAGGGTCGACAGACCCAGTACTTC.

This clonotype came up many times. The chain uses TRBV7-2 and TRBJ2-1; D call uncertain. The CDR3 covers 15 residues. V was pared by 1 base and J by 1 base, with 8 bases between. Germline assignment: CDR1 SGHTA and CDR2 FQGNSA. The chain's CDR3 is CASSLGLGSYNEQFF. The CDR3 DNA sequence: TGTGCCAGCAGCTTAGGACTTGGATCCTACAATGAGCAGTTCTTC. The whole variable domain, remainder taken from reference TRBV7-2 and TRBJ2-1, is GAGVSQSPSNKVTEKGKDVELRCDPISGHTALYWYRQSLGQGLEFLIYFQGNSAPDKSGLPSDRFSAERTGGSVSTLTIQRTQQEDSAVYLCASSLGLGSYNEQFFGPGTRLTVL.